The rows below give T cell receptor beta chains drawn from one sample of a study of cytomegalovirus exposure and HLA in healthy donors. Data came from immunoSEQ multiplex PCR; TCRdb stores just in-frame clones and leaves some out. Among 100,000 to 140,000 clones listed, around 67% were seen once. The sequenced sample was PBMCs. Every receptor here comes from a woman in her thirties or forties in good health and CMV-seropositive. Both conserved end residues are part of each CDR3. The order of the fields is V gene, J gene, clone size, D gene, CDR3 protein, CDR3 DNA. The D gene is left open where the match is weak. Part of the rows lack a size; the others show once, few, many or a class for expanded clones.

TRBV5-6	TRBJ2-3	.	.	CASSFMSTDTQYF	TGTGCCAGCAGCTTTATGTCTACAGATACGCAGTATTTT
TRBV29-1	TRBJ1-3	once	TRBD1	CSVRDSTSGNTIYF	TGCAGCGTTAGGGACAGTACCTCTGGAAACACCATATATTTT
TRBV5-1	TRBJ2-7	few	TRBD2	CASSLTSGGISYEQYF	TGCGCCAGCAGCCTCACTAGCGGGGGGATCTCCTACGAGCAGTACTTC
TRBV27	TRBJ2-2	.	TRBD1	CASSTTGVNTGELFF	TGTGCCAGCAGTACGACAGGGGTGAACACCGGGGAGCTGTTTTTT
TRBV11-2	TRBJ1-5	few	.	CASSLDRNQPQHF	TGTGCCAGCAGCTTAGACAGGAATCAGCCCCAGCATTTT
TRBV27	TRBJ2-5	.	.	CASSPQGRVFQRETQYF	TGTGCCAGCAGTCCCCAGGGCAGGGTTTTTCAAAGGGAGACCCAGTACTTC
TRBV4-3	TRBJ2-3	.	.	CASSQQIPDTQYF	TGCGCCAGCAGCCAACAAATCCCAGATACGCAGTATTTT
TRBV4-1	TRBJ2-7	.	TRBD2	CASSRSSAPTGGEQYF	TGCGCCAGCAGCCGCTCGTCGGCGCCAACGGGGGGCGAGCAGTACTTC
TRBV2	TRBJ1-2	few	.	CASSVGREGGGYTF	TGTGCCAGCAGTGTTGGCAGGGAGGGAGGTGGCTACACCTTC
TRBV6-1	TRBJ1-2	.	TRBD1	CASSGSWTGLGGYTF	TGTGCCAGCAGTGGCTCTTGGACAGGGTTGGGTGGCTACACCTTC
TRBV30	TRBJ2-2	.	TRBD1	CAWSEGPGQTNTGELFF	TGTGCCTGGAGCGAAGGACCGGGACAGACCAACACCGGGGAGCTGTTTTTT
TRBV9	TRBJ2-5	.	.	CASTPTGVFFEETQYF	TGTGCCAGCACTCCAACCGGGGTCTTCTTTGAGGAGACCCAGTACTTC
TRBV4-3	TRBJ1-2	.	TRBD1	CASSQETGGIGYGYTF	TGCGCCAGCAGCCAAGAAACAGGGGGGATTGGCTATGGCTACACCTTC
TRBV30	TRBJ2-5	.	.	CAWTVRAGETQYF	TGTGCCTGGACAGTTCGGGCGGGAGAGACCCAGTACTTC
TRBV7-2	TRBJ2-3	.	TRBD2	CASRLAGGTDTQYF	TGTGCCAGCAGACTAGCGGGGGGCACAGATACGCAGTATTTT
TRBV30	TRBJ2-7	.	.	CAWSVRLRGLDEQYF	TGTGCCTGGAGTGTACGTCTCAGGGGTTTGGACGAGCAGTACTTC
TRBV7-2	TRBJ2-7	.	TRBD1	CASSFSGTGLYEQYF	TGTGCCAGCAGCTTTTCCGGGACAGGACTCTACGAGCAGTACTTC
TRBV10-3	TRBJ1-6	.	TRBD1	CAISESHPGTAVSPLHF	TGTGCCATCAGTGAGTCCCATCCAGGGACAGCAGTTTCACCCCTCCACTTT
TRBV6-5	TRBJ1-2	.	TRBD1	CASSPDRGGYGYTF	TGTGCCAGCAGTCCAGACAGGGGTGGATATGGCTACACCTTC
TRBV27	TRBJ1-5	.	TRBD1	CASSPGTASQPQHF	TGTGCCAGCAGTCCCGGGACAGCATCACAGCCCCAGCATTTT
TRBV6-5	TRBJ1-4	.	.	CASSYTRPRGEKLFF	TGTGCCAGCAGTTACACCCGACCGCGGGGTGAAAAACTGTTTTTT
TRBV7-9	TRBJ2-1	.	.	CASSLVSGSYNEQFF	TGTGCCAGCAGCTTAGTTAGCGGATCCTACAATGAGCAGTTCTTC
TRBV5-5	TRBJ1-3	few	TRBD1	CASNTGVGGNTIYF	TGTGCCAGCAATACAGGGGTTGGTGGAAACACCATATATTTT
TRBV7-2	TRBJ1-1	.	.	CASRQILGGEAFF	TGTGCCAGCAGGCAGATTTTGGGGGGTGAAGCTTTCTTT
TRBV10-3	TRBJ1-2	.	.	CAISKTANYGYTF	TGTGCCATCAGCAAGACAGCTAACTATGGCTACACCTTC
TRBV6-5	TRBJ1-1	.	.	CASSRTKNTEAFF	TGTGCCAGCAGTCGAACAAAAAACACTGAAGCTTTCTTT
TRBV15	TRBJ2-1	.	TRBD2	CATSSLAGPYNEQFF	TGTGCCACCAGCTCGTTAGCGGGGCCCTACAATGAGCAGTTCTTC
TRBV5-1	TRBJ1-1	.	TRBD1	CASFRDRVTEAFF	TGCGCCAGCTTTCGGGACAGGGTCACTGAAGCTTTCTTT
TRBV2	TRBJ1-4	.	.	CASRTDFNEKLFF	TGTGCCAGCAGGACAGATTTTAATGAAAAACTGTTTTTT
TRBV5-6	TRBJ1-1	.	.	CASSYGSPPTEAFF	TGTGCCAGCAGCTACGGGTCTCCCCCCACTGAAGCTTTCTTT
TRBV7-6	TRBJ2-2	once	TRBD1	CASSLDRGLSGELFF	TGTGCCAGCAGCTTAGACAGGGGGCTGTCCGGGGAGCTGTTTTTT
TRBV6-1	TRBJ2-1	.	TRBD2	CASSEMGGGSYNEQFF	TGTGCCAGCAGTGAAATGGGGGGAGGGTCCTACAATGAGCAGTTCTTC